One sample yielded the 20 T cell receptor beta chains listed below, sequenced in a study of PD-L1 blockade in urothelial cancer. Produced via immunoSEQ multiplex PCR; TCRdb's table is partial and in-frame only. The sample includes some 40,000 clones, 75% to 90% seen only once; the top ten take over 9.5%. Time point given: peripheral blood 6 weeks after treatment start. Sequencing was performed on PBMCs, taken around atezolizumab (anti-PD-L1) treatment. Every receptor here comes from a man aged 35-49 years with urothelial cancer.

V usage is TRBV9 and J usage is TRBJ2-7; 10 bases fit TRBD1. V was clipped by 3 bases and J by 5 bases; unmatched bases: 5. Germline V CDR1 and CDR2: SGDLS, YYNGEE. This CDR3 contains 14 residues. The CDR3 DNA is TGTGCCAGCAGCGCCCGGACAGGGGGTGACGAGCAGTACTTC. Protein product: CASSARTGGDEQYF.

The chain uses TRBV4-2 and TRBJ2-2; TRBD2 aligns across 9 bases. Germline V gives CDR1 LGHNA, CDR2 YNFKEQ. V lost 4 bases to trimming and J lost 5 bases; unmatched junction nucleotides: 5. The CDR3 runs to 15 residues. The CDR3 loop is CASSPLAGQTGELFF. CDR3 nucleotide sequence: TGTGCCAGCAGCCCCCTAGCGGGGCAAACCGGGGAGCTGTTTTTT.

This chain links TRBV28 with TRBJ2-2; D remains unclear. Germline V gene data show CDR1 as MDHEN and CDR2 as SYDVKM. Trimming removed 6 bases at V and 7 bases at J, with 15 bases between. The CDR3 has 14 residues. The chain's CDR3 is CASSGGAPGGELFF. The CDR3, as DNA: TGTGCCAGCAGCGGTGGAGCCCCGGGCGGGGAGCTGTTTTTT. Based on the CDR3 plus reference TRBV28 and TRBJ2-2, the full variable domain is DVKVTQSSRYLVKRTGEKVFLECVQDMDHENMFWYRQDPGLGLRLIYFSYDVKMKEKGDIPEGYSVSREKKERFSLILESASTNQTSMYLCASSGGAPGGELFFGEGSRLTVL.

This CDR3 is CASSALQDLNEKLFF. CDR3 nucleotides: TGTGCCAGTAGTGCTTTACAGGACCTTAATGAAAAACTGTTTTTT. The rearrangement links TRBV19 to TRBJ1-4, with D possibly matching TRBD1 (5 bases). Germline CDR1 LNHDA, CDR2 SQIVND (reference sequence). Trimming stripped 5 bases from V and 4 bases from J, with 14 bases between. This CDR3 has 15 residues.

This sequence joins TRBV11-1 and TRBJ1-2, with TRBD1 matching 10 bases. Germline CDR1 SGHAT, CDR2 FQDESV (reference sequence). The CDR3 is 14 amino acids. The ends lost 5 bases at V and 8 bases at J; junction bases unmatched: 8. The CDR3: CASSHRQGAEGYTF. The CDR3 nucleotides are TGTGCCAGCAGCCACCGACAGGGGGCGGAAGGCTACACCTTC. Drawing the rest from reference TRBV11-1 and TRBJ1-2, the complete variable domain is EAEVAQSPRYKITEKSQAVAFWCDPISGHATLYWYRQILGQGPELLVQFQDESVVDDSQLPKDRFSAERLKGVDSTLKIQPAELGDSAMYLCASSHRQGAEGYTFGSGTRLTVV.

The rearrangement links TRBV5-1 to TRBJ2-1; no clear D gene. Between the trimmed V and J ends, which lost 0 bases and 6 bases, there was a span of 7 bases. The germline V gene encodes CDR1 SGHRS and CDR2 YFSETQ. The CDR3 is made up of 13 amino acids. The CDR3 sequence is CASSLGQINEQFF. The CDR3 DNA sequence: TGCGCCAGCAGCTTGGGCCAGATCAATGAGCAGTTCTTC.

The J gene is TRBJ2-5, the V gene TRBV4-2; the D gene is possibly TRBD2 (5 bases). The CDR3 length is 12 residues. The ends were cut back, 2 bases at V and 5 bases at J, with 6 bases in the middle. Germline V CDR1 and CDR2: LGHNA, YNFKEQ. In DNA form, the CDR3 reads TGTGCCAGCAGCCAAATAGCGGAGACCCAGTACTTC. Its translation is CASSQIAETQYF.

The CDR3 sequence: CASSQPGGLRNTIYF. The CDR3 bases are TGTGCCAGCAGCCAACCTGGGGGCCTGAGAAACACCATATATTTT. The chain has TRBV4-2 and TRBJ1-3; possibly TRBD1 for D (6 bases). The germline gives CDR1 LGHNA, CDR2 YNFKEQ. There are 15 residues in the CDR3. V was shortened by 2 bases and J by 5 bases, with 13 bases between the two germline ends.

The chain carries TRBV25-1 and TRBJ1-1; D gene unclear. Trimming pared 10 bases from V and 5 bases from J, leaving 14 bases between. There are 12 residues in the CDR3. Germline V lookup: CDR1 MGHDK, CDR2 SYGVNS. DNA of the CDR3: TGTGCCACCGCCCTCGGGGAAACTGAAGCTTTCTTT. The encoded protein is CATALGETEAFF.

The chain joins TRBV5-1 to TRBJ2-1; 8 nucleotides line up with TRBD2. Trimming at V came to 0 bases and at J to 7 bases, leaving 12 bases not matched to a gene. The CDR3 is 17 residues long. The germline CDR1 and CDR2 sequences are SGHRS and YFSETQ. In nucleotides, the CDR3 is TGCGCCAGCAGCTTGGGGATTAGCGGGACGGGTGGGAATGAGCAGTTCTTC. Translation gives CASSLGISGTGGNEQFF.

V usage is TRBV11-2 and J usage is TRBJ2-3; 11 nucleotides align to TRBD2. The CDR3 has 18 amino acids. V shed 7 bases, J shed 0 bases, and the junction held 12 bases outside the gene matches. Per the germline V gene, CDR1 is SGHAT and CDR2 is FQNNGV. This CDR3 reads CASINAKVAGGSTDTQYF. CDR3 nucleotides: TGTGCCAGCATCAATGCCAAAGTAGCGGGAGGGAGCACAGATACGCAGTATTTT.

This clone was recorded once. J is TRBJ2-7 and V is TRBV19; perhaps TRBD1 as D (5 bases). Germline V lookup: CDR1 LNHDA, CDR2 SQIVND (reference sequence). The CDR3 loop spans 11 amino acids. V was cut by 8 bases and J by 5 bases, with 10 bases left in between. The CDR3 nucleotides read TGTGCCAGTGGGGCAGGCAACGAGCAGTACTTC. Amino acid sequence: CASGAGNEQYF.

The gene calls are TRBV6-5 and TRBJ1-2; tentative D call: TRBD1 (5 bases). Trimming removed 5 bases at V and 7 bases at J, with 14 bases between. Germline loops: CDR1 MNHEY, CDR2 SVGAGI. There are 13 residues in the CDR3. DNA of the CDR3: TGTGCCAGCAGTCCCAGGGAAGAGTCTGGCTACACCTTC. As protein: CASSPREESGYTF.

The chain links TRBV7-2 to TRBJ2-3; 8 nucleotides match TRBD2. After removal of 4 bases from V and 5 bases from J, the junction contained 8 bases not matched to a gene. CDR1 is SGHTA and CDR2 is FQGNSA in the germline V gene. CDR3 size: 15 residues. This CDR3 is CASSSRTSSGDTQYF. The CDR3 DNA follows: TGTGCCAGCAGCTCTCGGACTAGCTCGGGAGATACGCAGTATTTT.

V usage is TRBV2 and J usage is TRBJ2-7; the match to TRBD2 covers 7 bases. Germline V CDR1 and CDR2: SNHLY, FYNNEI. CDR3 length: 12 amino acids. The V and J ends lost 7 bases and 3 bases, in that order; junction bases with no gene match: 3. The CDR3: CASKAGDYEQYF. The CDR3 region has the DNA TGTGCCAGCAAGGCGGGAGACTACGAGCAGTACTTC.

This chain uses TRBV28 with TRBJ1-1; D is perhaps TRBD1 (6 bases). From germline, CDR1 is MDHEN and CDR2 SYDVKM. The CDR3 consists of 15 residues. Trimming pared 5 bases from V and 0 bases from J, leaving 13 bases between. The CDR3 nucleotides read TGTGCCAGCAGTACCCCGACAGGTGTGAACACTGAAGCTTTCTTT. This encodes CASSTPTGVNTEAFF.

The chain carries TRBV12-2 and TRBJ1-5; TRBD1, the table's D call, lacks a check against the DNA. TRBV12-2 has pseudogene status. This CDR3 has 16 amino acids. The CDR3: CASRFPDRERTQPQHF. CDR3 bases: TGTGCAAGTCGCTTTCCCGACAGGGAGAGGACTCAGCCCCAGCATTTT.

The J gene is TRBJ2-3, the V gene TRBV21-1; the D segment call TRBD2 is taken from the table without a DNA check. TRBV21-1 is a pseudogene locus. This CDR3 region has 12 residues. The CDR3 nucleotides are TGTGCCAGCAGCAAAGCCGGGGATACGCAGTATTTT. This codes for CASSKAGDTQYF.

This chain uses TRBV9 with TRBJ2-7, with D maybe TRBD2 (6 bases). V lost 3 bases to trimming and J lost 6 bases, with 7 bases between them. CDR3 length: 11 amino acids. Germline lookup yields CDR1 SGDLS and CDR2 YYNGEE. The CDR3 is CASSAGGEQYF. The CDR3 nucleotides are TGTGCCAGCAGCGCCGGGGGCGAGCAGTACTTC.

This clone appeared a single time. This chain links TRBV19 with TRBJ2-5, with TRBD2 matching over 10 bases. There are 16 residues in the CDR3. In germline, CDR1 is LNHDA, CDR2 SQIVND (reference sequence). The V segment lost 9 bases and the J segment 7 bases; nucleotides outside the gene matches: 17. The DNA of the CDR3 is TGTGCCAGCTCCTACTCGAGCGGGAGGGCCGAAGGGACCCAGTACTTC. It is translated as CASSYSSGRAEGTQYF. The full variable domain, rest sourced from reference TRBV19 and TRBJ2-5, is DGGITQSPKYLFRKEGQNVTLSCEQNLNHDAMYWYRQDPGQGLRLIYYSQIVNDFQKGDIAEGYSVSREKKESFPLTVTSAQKNPTAFYLCASSYSSGRAEGTQYFGPGTRLLVL.